This entry is about one T cell receptor beta chain. Only in-frame clones appear in the TCRdb table, and some are missing; sequencing was by immunoSEQ multiplex PCR. The sample lists approximately 580,000 clones; approximately 80% were seen once. This specimen belongs to a study of shared T cell receptors in the human thymus. Germline assignment: CDR1 SQVTM and CDR2 ANQGSEA. Trimming removed 6 bases from V and 2 bases from J; junction bases left unmatched: 17. The CDR3 has 17 residues. The same sample was also studied in work on human thymus T cells. As that report states: Healthy Finnish infants undergoing corrective surgery for congenital heart defects were the donors. Resections that were taken during corrective heart surgery supplied the thymus tissue.

The material sequenced was thymocytes. This clonotype was sampled from a boy in the first two years of life with a congenital heart defect. This chain connects TRBV29-1 to TRBJ2-5; 8 nucleotides align to TRBD1. Here the CDR3 reads CSVDGQGDCWAQETQYF. The CDR3 coding sequence is TGCAGCGTCGATGGACAGGGAGATTGCTGGGCACAAGAGACCCAGTACTTC. Using reference TRBV29-1 and TRBJ2-5 for the parts outside the CDR3, the full variable domain is SAVISQKPSRDICQRGTSLTIQCQVDSQVTMMFWYRQQPGQSLTLIATANQGSEATYESGFVIDKFPISRPNLTFSTLTVSNMSPEDSSIYLCSVDGQGDCWAQETQYFGPGTRLLVL.